The 32 T cell receptor beta chains reported below all come from one sample, sequenced in a study of blood T cell repertoires in COVID-19. Profiled with immunoSEQ multiplex PCR; TCRdb holds only in-frame clones, not every one. The sample carries about 140,000 clones, around nine tenths recorded once. Input material: peripheral blood. Source of these receptors: a woman between 45 and 60 years old with active or convalescent COVID-19.

For the CDR3, the DNA is TGTGCCAGCTCCGGTTCGACAGATACGCAGTATTTT. Translation: CASSGSTDTQYF. The chain couples TRBV2 to TRBJ2-3; D unclear. CDR1 is SNHLY and CDR2 is FYNNEI in the germline V gene. V gave up 8 bases and J gave up 3 bases, with 9 bases separating them. The CDR3 is 12 residues long. Full variable domain (rest looked up from reference TRBV2 and TRBJ2-3): EPEVTQTPSHQVTQMGQEVILRCVPISNHLYFYWYRQILGQKVEFLVSFYNNEISEKSEIFDDQFSVERPDGSNFTLKIRSTKLEDSAMYFCASSGSTDTQYFGPGTRLTVL.

The chain couples TRBV5-1 to TRBJ2-2; a weak D match, TRBD2 (6 bases). Per the germline V gene, CDR1 is SGHRS and CDR2 is YFSETQ. Trimming pared 5 bases from V and 2 bases from J, leaving 13 bases between. There are 15 residues in the CDR3. CDR3 DNA: TGCGCCAGCAGTCCGGACGGGAGAAACACCGGGGAGCTGTTTTTT. This sequence encodes CASSPDGRNTGELFF.

The V gene is TRBV28, the J gene TRBJ2-5, with 7 positions matching TRBD1. CDR3 length: 16 residues. J gave up 2 bases and V 4 bases, and 10 bases lay outside the gene matches. The germline gives CDR1 MDHEN, CDR2 SYDVKM. The CDR3 sequence is CASSWTIDRVQETQYF. The CDR3, as DNA: TGTGCCAGCAGTTGGACGATCGACAGGGTGCAAGAGACCCAGTACTTC.

This clone was detected once. The rearrangement joins TRBV25-1 to TRBJ1-3, with D possibly matching TRBD1 (6 bases). The V and J ends lost 9 bases and 1 base respectively, with 7 bases between them. Germline CDR1 MGHDK, CDR2 SYGVNS. This CDR3 contains 12 residues. This CDR3 reads CASTGSGNTIYF. In DNA form, the CDR3 reads TGTGCCAGTACAGGGTCTGGAAACACCATATATTTT.

V usage is TRBV6-5 and J usage is TRBJ2-1, with D possibly matching TRBD1 (6 bases). There are 16 residues in the CDR3. The V end lost 2 bases, the J end lost 6 bases, and 17 bases lay between the germline ends. Germline V CDR1 and CDR2: MNHEY, SVGAGI. CDR3 DNA sequence: TGTGCCAGCAGTTACCGGACAGCGACTATTCTCAATGAGCAGTTCTTC. It translates to CASSYRTATILNEQFF.

The chain has TRBV7-3 and TRBJ1-1; D is possibly TRBD1 (5 bases). Germline CDR1 is SGHTA and CDR2 is FQGTGA. CDR3 size: 13 residues. With 5 bases removed from V and 6 bases from J, the gap between germline ends came to 13 bases. CDR3 loop: CASSIGESAEAFF. In nucleotides, the CDR3 is TGTGCCAGCAGCATAGGGGAAAGCGCTGAAGCTTTCTTT.

The chain links TRBV7-2 to TRBJ1-2; D uncertain. The CDR3 is 14 residues long. Germline lookup yields CDR1 SGHTA and CDR2 FQGNSA. V lost 5 bases and J lost 4, with 14 bases in between. The CDR3 loop reads CASSHAPVAYGYTF. The CDR3, as DNA: TGTGCCAGCAGCCACGCCCCAGTCGCCTATGGCTACACCTTC.

This sequence joins TRBV3-1 (or the pseudogene TRBV3-2) and TRBJ2-5; TRBD2 agrees at 15 bases. CDR1 LGHDT and CDR2 YNNKEL come from the germline V gene (reference sequence). This CDR3 is 15 amino acids long. V lost 5 bases and J lost 4; bases outside the gene matches: 2. CDR3 residues: CASSGLAGGLETQYF. As DNA, the CDR3 is TGTGCCAGCAGCGGACTAGCGGGGGGGCTAGAGACCCAGTACTTC.

This clone was found once. The CDR3: CASSDTGGVREQYF. CDR3 nucleotides: TGTGCCAGCAGTGATACAGGGGGGGTCCGCGAGCAGTACTTC. The V call is TRBV6-1, the J call TRBJ2-7; a possible D gene is TRBD1 (8 bases). CDR1 is MNHNS and CDR2 is SASEGT in the germline V gene. The CDR3 is 14 amino acids. V lost 3 bases to trimming and J lost 6 bases, with 15 bases between them.

The V gene is TRBV7-2, the J gene TRBJ1-5, with D maybe TRBD1 (6 bases). Germline CDR1 reads SGHTA; CDR2 reads FQGNSA. The germline V and J ends were trimmed by 1 base and 7 bases, with 14 bases remaining between them. This CDR3 spans 15 amino acids. The CDR3 DNA follows: TGTGCCAGCAGCTTAGGAGGGGGGGCGAGACAGCCCCAGCATTTT. Amino acids: CASSLGGGARQPQHF.

The chain has TRBV30 and TRBJ2-7; a weak D match, TRBD2 (5 bases). The germline V gene has CDR1 GTSNPN and CDR2 SVGIG (reference sequence). V was pared by 1 base and J by 3 bases, with 7 bases between. The CDR3 has 12 residues. CDR3 DNA sequence: TGTGCCTGGAGTGGCGGGTACTACGAGCAGTACTTC. It specifies CAWSGGYYEQYF.

This rearrangement joins TRBV2 to TRBJ1-5, with D possibly matching TRBD1 (5 bases). Trimming took off 4 bases at V and 5 bases at J, with 18 bases between the two ends. Germline V gene sequence: CDR1 SNHLY, CDR2 FYNNEI. This CDR3 is 16 amino acids long. The CDR3 sequence is CASSVAAGRLDQPQHF. The CDR3 nucleotides read TGTGCCAGCAGTGTAGCGGCAGGGAGGCTAGATCAGCCCCAGCATTTT.

This chain links TRBV11-3 with TRBJ2-1; D call uncertain. The germline V and J ends were trimmed by 1 base and 7 bases, with 8 bases remaining between them. Germline CDR1 SGHNT, CDR2 YENEEA. The CDR3 contains 13 residues. The CDR3 DNA is TGTGCCAGCAGCTTAGTGGTCGGGAATGAGCAGTTCTTC. This gives the protein CASSLVVGNEQFF.

The rearrangement joins TRBV6-1 to TRBJ1-1, with D unresolved. This CDR3 is built from 13 residues. The germline V gene has CDR1 MNHNS and CDR2 SASEGT. Trimming removed 1 base from V and 3 bases from J, with 6 bases in between. The CDR3 spells CASSEVEHTEAFF. CDR3 bases: TGTGCCAGCAGTGAAGTCGAGCACACTGAAGCTTTCTTT.

The rearrangement joins TRBV19 to TRBJ2-4; 11 bases are a match to TRBD2. The CDR3 sequence is 17 residues long. Losses at the gene ends were 10 bases for V and 0 bases for J; bases not matched to a gene: 11. Germline-derived CDR1 and CDR2 are LNHDA and SQIVND (reference sequence). The CDR3: CATSSGGTPLAKNIQYF. CDR3 coding DNA: TGTGCCACCTCTAGCGGGGGGACCCCGTTAGCCAAAAACATTCAGTACTTC.

This chain connects TRBV6-2 or TRBV6-3 to TRBJ2-7; 8 bases are a match to TRBD1. Unmatched junction bases numbered 8, after V lost 0 bases and J lost 1 base. CDR1 and CDR2 (germline): MNHEY, SVGEGT. The CDR3 is 17 residues long. The CDR3 DNA is TGTGCCAGCAGTTACTCTTTGCAGGGACAGGTTTCCTACGAGCAGTACTTC. Its translation is CASSYSLQGQVSYEQYF.

The rearrangement links TRBV19 to TRBJ2-7; 8 nucleotides align to TRBD2. Germline CDR1 is LNHDA and CDR2 is SQIVND (reference sequence). With 6 bases clipped from V and 11 bases from J, the junction kept 24 bases outside the gene matches. The CDR3 spans 17 residues. The CDR3 sequence: CASSPLVREGPRGGEYF. In DNA form, the CDR3 reads TGTGCCAGTAGCCCTCTTGTACGGGAGGGCCCTCGCGGCGGCGAGTACTTC.

The rearrangement uses TRBV7-3 and TRBJ2-2; D perhaps matches TRBD2 (6 bases). The CDR3 loop spans 15 amino acids. Germline V gene lookup returns CDR1 SGHTA and CDR2 FQGTGA. The V gene lost 5 bases and the J gene lost 0 bases, with 10 bases spanning the gap. The CDR3 is CASSPGGTNTGELFF. DNA for the CDR3: TGTGCCAGCAGCCCCGGGGGTACGAACACCGGGGAGCTGTTTTTT.

The CDR3 sequence: CASSGRGEYEQYF. The CDR3 DNA sequence: TGTGCCAGCAGCGGCAGGGGGGAGTACGAGCAGTACTTC. The V gene is TRBV7-9, the J gene TRBJ2-7, with D tentatively TRBD1 (7 bases). The CDR3 is 13 amino acids. V was clipped by 5 bases and J by 4 bases, with 12 bases between them. Germline V gene lookup returns CDR1 SEHNR and CDR2 FQNEAQ (reference sequence). Supplemented by reference TRBV7-9 and TRBJ2-7, the full variable domain reads DTGVSQNPRHKITKRGQNVTFRCDPISEHNRLYWYRQTLGQGPEFLTYFQNEAQLEKSRLLSDRFSAERPKGSFSTLEIQRTEQGDSAMYLCASSGRGEYEQYFGPGTRLTVT.

J is TRBJ1-6 and V is TRBV28; 8 positions agree with TRBD1. This CDR3 contains 17 residues. The V segment lost 2 bases and the J segment 10 bases; nucleotides outside the gene matches: 13. Per the germline V gene, CDR1 is MDHEN and CDR2 is SYDVKM. For the CDR3, the DNA is TGTGCCAGCAGTTTACCTGGACAGGGAAGAAACGGCTCACCCCTCCACTTT. Translated, it gives CASSLPGQGRNGSPLHF.

V is TRBV18 and J is TRBJ1-1; TRBD1 aligns across 8 bases. The CDR3 is 15 amino acids. V shed 3 bases and J 5 bases; nucleotides not matched to a gene: 8. Looked up from germline, CDR1 is KGHSH and CDR2 is LQKENI. CDR3 protein: CASSPWTGWWTEAFF. In nucleotides, the CDR3 is TGTGCCAGCTCACCCTGGACAGGGTGGTGGACTGAAGCTTTCTTT. Filled out from reference TRBV18 and TRBJ1-1, the complete variable domain reads NAGVMQNPRHLVRRRGQEARLRCSPMKGHSHVYWYRQLPEEGLKFMVYLQKENIIDESGMPKERFSAEFPKEGPSILRIQQVVRGDSAAYFCASSPWTGWWTEAFFGQGTRLTVV.

The chain links TRBV2 to TRBJ2-1; 14 nucleotides align to TRBD2. V shed 6 bases, J shed 5 bases, and the junction held 12 bases outside the gene matches. Germline CDR1 is SNHLY and CDR2 is FYNNEI. CDR3 length equals 18 residues. In DNA, the CDR3 is TGTGCCAGCAGCGTCGGGACTAGCGGGAGTGGTAAGCACAATGAGCAGTTCTTC. This codes for CASSVGTSGSGKHNEQFF. Variable domain in full (rest from reference TRBV2 and TRBJ2-1): EPEVTQTPSHQVTQMGQEVILRCVPISNHLYFYWYRQILGQKVEFLVSFYNNEISEKSEIFDDQFSVERPDGSNFTLKIRSTKLEDSAMYFCASSVGTSGSGKHNEQFFGPGTRLTVL.

The chain uses TRBV28 and TRBJ1-1; D not certain. The CDR3 extends over 16 amino acids. Germline V gene lookup returns CDR1 MDHEN and CDR2 SYDVKM. V lost 2 bases and J 0 bases, leaving 13 bases between the germline ends. CDR3 in DNA: TGTGCCAGCAGTTTAGAAACAACAGACATGAACACTGAAGCTTTCTTT. Protein product: CASSLETTDMNTEAFF.

The V call is TRBV5-1, the J call TRBJ2-1; D is perhaps TRBD2 (5 bases). The V end lost 3 bases, the J end lost 8 bases, and 15 bases lay between the germline ends. The V gene's germline CDR1 is SGHRS and CDR2 YFSETQ. The CDR3 length is 14 residues. In DNA form, the CDR3 reads TGCGCCAGCAGCTCGGGGTGGGAGAGGGATGAGCAGTTCTTC. This codes for CASSSGWERDEQFF.

The V and J genes are TRBV11-3 and TRBJ2-1, with unresolved D. The CDR3 has 16 amino acids. Germline CDR1 SGHNT, CDR2 YENEEA. Trimming took 3 bases from V and 0 from J, leaving 12 bases between them. CDR3 nucleotide sequence: TGTGCCAGCAGCTTGTTCTTATATAGCTCCTACAATGAGCAGTTCTTC. This sequence encodes CASSLFLYSSYNEQFF. The full variable domain, with the rest looked up from reference TRBV11-3 and TRBJ2-1, is EAGVVQSPRYKIIEKKQPVAFWCNPISGHNTLYWYLQNLGQGPELLIRYENEEAVDDSQLPKDRFSAERLKGVDSTLKIQPAELGDSAVYLCASSLFLYSSYNEQFFGPGTRLTVL.

V usage is TRBV2 and J usage is TRBJ2-3; TRBD1 agrees at 9 bases. V shed 10 bases and J 3 bases; nucleotides not matched to a gene: 11. The germline CDR1 and CDR2 sequences are SNHLY and FYNNEI. The CDR3 is made up of 15 amino acids. The CDR3 region is CATDTSGQGTDTQYF. The DNA for the CDR3 is TGTGCCACCGATACTTCGGGACAGGGTACAGATACGCAGTATTTT.

The V and J genes are TRBV5-4 and TRBJ1-2; no clear D gene. Trimming shortened V by 0 bases and J by 4 bases, and 7 bases separated the two germline ends. The length of the CDR3 is 13 residues. CDR1 is SGHNT, CDR2 YYREEE, per germline (reference sequence). CDR3 amino acids: CASSLETVYGYTF. CDR3 coding DNA: TGTGCCAGCAGCTTGGAAACAGTCTATGGCTACACCTTC.

A word on this clone: Other DNA sequences in the same sample also yield this CDR3. V gene TRBV11-2 combines with J gene TRBJ2-7, with a weak D call TRBD1 (5 bases). V lost 1 base to trimming and J lost 3 bases, with 10 bases between them. CDR3 length: 14 residues. CDR1 is SGHAT, CDR2 FQNNGV, per germline. The CDR3 protein is CASSLGDSFYEQYF. CDR3 in DNA: TGTGCCAGCAGCTTAGGAGACAGTTTCTACGAGCAGTACTTC.

V gene TRBV5-4 combines with J gene TRBJ2-7; TRBD2 might be the D (6 bases). Trimming removed 0 bases at V and 0 bases at J, with 10 bases between. CDR3 length: 15 residues. Germline V lookup: CDR1 SGHNT, CDR2 YYREEE (reference sequence). CDR3 region: CASSLAGGGSYEQYF. The CDR3 DNA follows: TGTGCCAGCAGCTTGGCCGGGGGAGGCTCCTACGAGCAGTACTTC.

The V call is TRBV28, the J call TRBJ2-1; 7 nucleotides agree with TRBD2. The CDR3 is made up of 16 amino acids. Trimming cost V 6 bases and J 2 bases; bases outside gene matches: 10. Germline assignment: CDR1 MDHEN and CDR2 SYDVKM. The CDR3 DNA sequence: TGTGCCAGCAGCCTAAGCGGGACTCTTACCTACAATGAGCAGTTCTTC. Its translation is CASSLSGTLTYNEQFF.

The V call is TRBV7-4, the J call TRBJ2-7; TRBD1 matches at 9 bases. Germline CDR1 reads SGHVT; CDR2 reads SQSDAQ. J was trimmed by 2 bases and V by 2 bases; bases with no gene match: 13. The CDR3 has 18 residues. CDR3 region: CASSLPRGFNRGPYEQYF. The CDR3 nucleotides read TGTGCCAGCAGCTTACCCCGAGGTTTTAACAGGGGGCCCTACGAGCAGTACTTC.

DNA for the CDR3: TGTGCCAGCAGCCAGAGGGCAATTTCGACTGAAGCTTTCTTT. Protein: CASSQRAISTEAFF. V and J are TRBV3-1 (or the pseudogene TRBV3-2) and TRBJ1-1; D remains ambiguous. There are 14 residues in the CDR3. V was cut by 3 bases and J by 5 bases, with 13 bases left in between. The germline gives CDR1 LGHDT, CDR2 YNNKEL (reference sequence).